In its sample, the clone carrying this TCR beta chain was seen a few times. Its target is not known. This sample is drawn from a study of T-cell memory formation after mild COVID-19. V was trimmed by 0 bases and J by 6 bases, leaving 12 bases between them. The CDR3 spans 13 residues. In germline, CDR1 is DFQATT, CDR2 SNEGSKA (reference sequence). General study points: CD4/CD8 balance held among clones contracting day 15 to 85, and later expanders leaned CD4+.

The authors produced TCR alpha and TCR beta cDNA libraries with sample barcodes and UMIs by 5'RACE using constant-segment primers. Each CDR3 protein gets one entry after TCRdb re-called the 5' RACE reads with MiXCR. Of roughly 580,000 distinct CDR3 sequences listed, about a sixth were seen once; the top ten hold 12%. Material for sequencing was PBMCs or a T cell subset sorted from them (not recorded which). This TCR derives from an adult woman who had mild COVID-19 (a few samples of this study predate the infection). Cell type and time point are not known. This rearrangement joins TRBV20-1 to TRBJ2-7, with D maybe TRBD2 (5 bases). The CDR3 loop reads CSARDLIGSEQYF. The CDR3 DNA sequence: TGCAGTGCTAGAGATCTTATAGGGAGCGAGCAGTACTTC.